Listed below are T cell receptor beta chains from one sample, sequenced in a study of cytomegalovirus exposure and HLA in healthy donors. Some clones are missing from TCRdb's copy, which holds only in-frame ones; the method was immunoSEQ multiplex PCR. The data show about 160,000 clones, with about 81% seen just once and under 2% held by the top ten. The sample was PBMCs. These receptors were obtained from a woman between 18 and 29 years old in good health and CMV-seronegative. The conserved cysteine and the conserved F or W are not part of the CDR3 here. Fields, in order: J gene, V gene, CDR3 protein.

NA	TRBV7-9	ASSLTGFSYEQY
TRBJ2-7	TRBV6-5	ASSPGQGRQY
TRBJ1-4	TRBV6-6	ASSRTGNEKLF
TRBJ2-7	TRBV11-3	ASSLGSSYEQY
TRBJ2-3	TRBV13	ASSWTPRTGTSTDTQY
TRBJ2-7	TRBV21-1	ASGVRAEGSYEQY
TRBJ1-6	TRBV7-8	ASRRLGGGDSNSPLH
TRBJ2-3	TRBV29-1	SVDPLAGADTQY
TRBJ2-7	TRBV10-1	ASGGTGGPYEQY
TRBJ2-1	TRBV18	ASSPGTSGSSYNEQF
TRBJ2-1	TRBV6-5	ASSRSGSGNEQF